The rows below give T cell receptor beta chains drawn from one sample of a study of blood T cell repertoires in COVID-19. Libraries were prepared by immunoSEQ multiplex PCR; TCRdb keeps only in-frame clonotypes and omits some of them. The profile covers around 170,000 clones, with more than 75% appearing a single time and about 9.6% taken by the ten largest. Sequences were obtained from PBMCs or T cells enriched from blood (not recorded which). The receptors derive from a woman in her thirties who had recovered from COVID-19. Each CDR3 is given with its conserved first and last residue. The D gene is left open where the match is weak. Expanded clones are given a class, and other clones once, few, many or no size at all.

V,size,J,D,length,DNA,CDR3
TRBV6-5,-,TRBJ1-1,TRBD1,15,TGTGCCAGCAGTTTTGACAGGGGAAAAGGCACTGAAGCTTTCTTT,CASSFDRGKGTEAFF
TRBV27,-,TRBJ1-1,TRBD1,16,TGTGCCAGCAGCAGAAATACCGGGACAGGGGCGGCTGAAGCTTTCTTT,CASSRNTGTGAAEAFF
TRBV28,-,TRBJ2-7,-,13,TGTGCCAGCAGCCCAACAGGGAACTACGAGCAGTACTTC,CASSPTGNYEQYF
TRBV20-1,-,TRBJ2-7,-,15,TGCAGTGCTAGTGCCCAATTCGAGGGAGCAAAGGAGCAGTACTTC,CSASAQFEGAKEQYF
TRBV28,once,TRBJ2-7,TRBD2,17,TGTGCCAGCAGCAAATCAGCGGGAGGTGGGATTGCCTACGAGCAGTACTTC,CASSKSAGGGIAYEQYF
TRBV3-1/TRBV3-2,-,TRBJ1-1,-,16,TGTGCCAGCAGCCAAGATCGTAGATGGCGGGGAACTGAAGCTTTCTTT,CASSQDRRWRGTEAFF
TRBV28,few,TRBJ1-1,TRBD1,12,TGTGCCAGCAGCTTACAGGGGACTGAAGCTTTCTTT,CASSLQGTEAFF
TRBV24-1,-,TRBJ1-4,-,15,TGTGCCACCAGTGACGGGAGGGCAACTAATGAAAAACTGTTTTTT,CATSDGRATNEKLFF
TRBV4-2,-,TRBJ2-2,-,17,TGTGCCAGCAGCCAAGTAGGGGTTAGCGGATACACCGGGGAGCTGTTTTTT,CASSQVGVSGYTGELFF
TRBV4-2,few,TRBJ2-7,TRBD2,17,TGTGCCAGCAGCCAAGACTCTCTTGGGACTAGCGGCTACGAGCAGTACTTC,CASSQDSLGTSGYEQYF
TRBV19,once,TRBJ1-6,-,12,TGTGCCAGTAGTCCCGTCGGTTCACCCCTCCACTTT,CASSPVGSPLHF
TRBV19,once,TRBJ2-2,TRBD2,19,TGTGCCAGTAGCAGTCCCGGGACTAGCGGCCGATACCAAACCGGGGAGCTGTTTTTT,CASSSPGTSGRYQTGELFF
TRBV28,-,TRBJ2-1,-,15,TGTGCCAGCAGCAGGTACCGGACTGACAACAATGAGCAGTTCTTC,CASSRYRTDNNEQFF
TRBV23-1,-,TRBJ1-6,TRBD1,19,TGCGCCAGCAAAAAGTCAACTCTTGGCTGGGGCAGGGGGACTTCACCCCTCCACTTT,CASKKSTLGWGRGTSPLHF
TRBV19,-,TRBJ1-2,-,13,TGTGCCAGTAGTATCAGGGGAGAGGATGGCTACACCTTC,CASSIRGEDGYTF
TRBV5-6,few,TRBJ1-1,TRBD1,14,TGTGCCAGCAGCCGAGGACAGGGGGCGTCTGAAGCTTTCTTT,CASSRGQGASEAFF
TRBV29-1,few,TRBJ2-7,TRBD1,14,TGCAGCGCCGACCGACAGGGAGAATCCTACGAGCAGTACTTC,CSADRQGESYEQYF
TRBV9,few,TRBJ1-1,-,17,TGTGCCAGCAGCGTAGACGAGTCGGCAGGTCGGAACACTGAAGCTTTCTTT,CASSVDESAGRNTEAFF
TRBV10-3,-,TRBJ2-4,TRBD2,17,TGTGCCATCAGTCTACCCCCCAGCGGGAGCAGTGATATCATTCAGTACTTC,CAISLPPSGSSDIIQYF
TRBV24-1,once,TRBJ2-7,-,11,TGTGCCACCTCCAACAGCTACGAGCAGTACTTC,CATSNSYEQYF
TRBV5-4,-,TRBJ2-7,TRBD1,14,TGTGCCAGCAGCTCGGCAAAGGACAGGAGCGAGCAGTACTTC,CASSSAKDRSEQYF
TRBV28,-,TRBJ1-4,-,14,TGTGCCAGCAGTTCGTCAGGGTGGGGTGAAAAACTGTTTTTT,CASSSSGWGEKLFF
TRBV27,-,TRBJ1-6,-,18,TGTGCCAGCAGTTTATCTCTACAGGCTAGCTCCTATAATTCACCCCTCCACTTT,CASSLSLQASSYNSPLHF
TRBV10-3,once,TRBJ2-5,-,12,TGTGCCATCAGTGTGCAGGGAGAGACCCAGTACTTC,CAISVQGETQYF
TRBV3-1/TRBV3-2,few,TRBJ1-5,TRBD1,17,TGTGCCAGCAGCCACCATTCCAGGGGGCAGGTCAATCAGCCCCAGCATTTT,CASSHHSRGQVNQPQHF
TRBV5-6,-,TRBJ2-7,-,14,TGTGCCAGCAGCCTAGGAATAAGCTCCTACGAGCAGTACTTC,CASSLGISSYEQYF
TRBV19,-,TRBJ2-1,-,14,TGTGCCAGTAGTATTTCTAGACCACCAAATGAGCAGTTCTTC,CASSISRPPNEQFF
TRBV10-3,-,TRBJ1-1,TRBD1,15,TGTGCCAGCGATGCGGCAGGGGGCATGAACACTGAAGCTTTCTTT,CASDAAGGMNTEAFF
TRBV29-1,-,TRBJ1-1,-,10,TGCAGCGTTGCGGGGACTGAAGCTTTCTTT,CSVAGTEAFF
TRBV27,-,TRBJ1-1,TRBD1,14,TGTGCCAGCATCACGACAGGGTTGAACACTGAAGCTTTCTTT,CASITTGLNTEAFF
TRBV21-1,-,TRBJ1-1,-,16,TGTGCCAGCAGCAAAGAAGGGACAGGGGGCGGAACTGAAGCTTTCTTT,CASSKEGTGGGTEAFF
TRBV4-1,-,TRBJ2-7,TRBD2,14,TGCGCCAGCAGCCTCGGGGGGGCTGGCTACGAGCAGTACTTC,CASSLGGAGYEQYF
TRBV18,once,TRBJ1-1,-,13,TGTGCCAGCTCACCTCTCCCCGTCACTGAAGCTTTCTTT,CASSPLPVTEAFF
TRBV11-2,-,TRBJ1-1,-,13,TGTGCCAGCAGCTTACAGAACCGGGCGGAGGGCTTCTTT,CASSLQNRAEGFF
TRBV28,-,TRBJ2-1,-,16,TGTGCCAGCAGTTACCCCGGTACCTTCGGTAGCAATGAGCAGTTCTTC,CASSYPGTFGSNEQFF
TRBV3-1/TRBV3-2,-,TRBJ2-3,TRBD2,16,TGTGCCAGCAGCCGGGGACTAGCGGGCAGCACAGATACGCAGTATTTT,CASSRGLAGSTDTQYF
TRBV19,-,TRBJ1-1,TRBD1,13,TGTGCCAGTGCCCGGGACAGGGGTGGGGAAGCTTTCTTT,CASARDRGGEAFF
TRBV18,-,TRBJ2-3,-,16,TGTGCCAGCTCACCCCCGGGGTCTAGTTCTCAGGGGTCGCAGTATTTT,CASSPPGSSSQGSQYF
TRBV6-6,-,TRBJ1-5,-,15,TGTGCCAGCAGTTACGTGCACAGGTTCGATCAGCCCCAGCATTTT,CASSYVHRFDQPQHF
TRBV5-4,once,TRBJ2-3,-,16,TGTGCCAGCTCTCCAGGGCCCGGGTTCGGCACAGATACGCAGTATTTT,CASSPGPGFGTDTQYF
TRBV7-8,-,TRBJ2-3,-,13,TGTGCCAGCAGCTTAGCGTTCGTGGATACGCAGTATTTT,CASSLAFVDTQYF
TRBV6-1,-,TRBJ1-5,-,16,TGTGCCAGCAGTGAAGCCCAGGGCCCGCGGAATCAGCCCCAGCATTTT,CASSEAQGPRNQPQHF
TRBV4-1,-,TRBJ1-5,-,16,TGCGCCAGCAGCCAAGTAACGGGGATGGGCAATCAGCCCCAGCATTTT,CASSQVTGMGNQPQHF
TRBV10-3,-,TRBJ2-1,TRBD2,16,TGTGCCATCAGTATCTCCACTAGCGGGATAGTGAATGAGCAGTTCTTC,CAISISTSGIVNEQFF
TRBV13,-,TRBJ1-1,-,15,TGTGCCAGCAGCTTAGGTAACAGCTTGAACACTGAAGCTTTCTTT,CASSLGNSLNTEAFF
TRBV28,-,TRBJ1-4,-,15,TGTGCCAGCACCCTCGTTACCGGGTCTAATGAAAAACTGTTTTTT,CASTLVTGSNEKLFF